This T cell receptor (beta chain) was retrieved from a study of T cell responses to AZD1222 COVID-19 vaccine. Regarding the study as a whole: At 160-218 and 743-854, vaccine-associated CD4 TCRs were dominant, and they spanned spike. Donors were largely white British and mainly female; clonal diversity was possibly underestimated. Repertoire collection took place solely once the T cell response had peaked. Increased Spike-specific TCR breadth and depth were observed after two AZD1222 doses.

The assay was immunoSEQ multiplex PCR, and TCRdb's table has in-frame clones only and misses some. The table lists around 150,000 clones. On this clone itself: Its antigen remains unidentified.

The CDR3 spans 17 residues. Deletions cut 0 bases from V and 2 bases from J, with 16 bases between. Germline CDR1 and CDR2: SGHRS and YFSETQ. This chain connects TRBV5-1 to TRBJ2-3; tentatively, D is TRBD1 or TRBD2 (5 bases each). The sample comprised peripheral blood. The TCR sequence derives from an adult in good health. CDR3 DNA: TGCGCCAGCAGCTTGGGGCCGGGACCTCAATACACAGATACGCAGTATTTT. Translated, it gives CASSLGPGPQYTDTQYF.